These 32 T cell receptor beta chains share one sample of origin, sequenced in a study of cytomegalovirus exposure and HLA in healthy donors. In the PCR, 60 Vbeta and 13 Jbeta primers were used. Measured with immunoSEQ multiplex PCR; TCRdb has only the in-frame clones, and not every one. The repertoire consists of 95,000 to 150,000 clones, with about 80% occurring once and the leading ten covering approximately 9.1%. Sequencing was carried out using PBMCs. These receptors originate from a woman aged 45-65 years in good health and CMV-seropositive.

This clone was recorded a few times. This sequence joins TRBV27 and TRBJ2-5; 9 positions match TRBD2. The germline V gene encodes CDR1 MNHEY and CDR2 SMNVEV (reference sequence). The CDR3 length is 15 residues. Losses at the gene ends were 5 bases for V and 0 bases for J; bases not matched to a gene: 4. This CDR3 reads CASSRRLADQETQYF. The CDR3 DNA follows: TGTGCCAGCAGTAGACGACTAGCGGACCAAGAGACCCAGTACTTC.

This sequence joins TRBV27 and TRBJ2-1, with a possible D match to TRBD2 (6 bases). From germline, CDR1 is MNHEY and CDR2 SMNVEV (reference sequence). Trimming cost V 4 bases and J 11 bases, with 12 bases left between them. This CDR3 region has 12 residues. CDR3: CASSSRGAQQFF. In DNA, the CDR3 is TGTGCCAGCAGTTCCCGCGGGGCGCAGCAGTTCTTC.

The chain couples TRBV7-2 to TRBJ1-2; 8 bases match TRBD1. CDR3 length equals 16 residues. Germline trimming cut 5 bases from V and 5 bases from J; bases unmatched to any gene: 13. The V gene's germline CDR1 is SGHTA and CDR2 FQGNSA. DNA for the CDR3: TGTGCCAGCAGCCGTGGACAGGGAGGGGGGGGTTATGGCTACACCTTC. Translated, it gives CASSRGQGGGGYGYTF.

The chain couples TRBV5-1 to TRBJ2-5, with 12 bases identical to TRBD2. This CDR3 region has 16 residues. CDR1 and CDR2 (germline): SGHRS, YFSETQ. V shed 4 bases and J 1 base; nucleotides not matched to a gene: 5. DNA for the CDR3: TGCGCCAGCAGCCATGGACTAGCGGGGTCCCAAGAGACCCAGTACTTC. This sequence encodes CASSHGLAGSQETQYF.

V is TRBV7-2 and J is TRBJ1-6, with D maybe TRBD1 (5 bases). In germline, CDR1 is SGHTA, CDR2 FQGNSA. The V and J ends lost 2 bases and 7 bases respectively, with 12 bases between them. The CDR3 totals 15 residues. For the CDR3, the DNA is TGTGCCAGCAGCTTACAAGACAGAAGGAATTCACCCCTCCACTTT. As protein: CASSLQDRRNSPLHF. Together with reference TRBV7-2 and TRBJ1-6, the CDR3 gives the full variable domain: GAGVSQSPSNKVTEKGKDVELRCDPISGHTALYWYRQSLGQGLEFLIYFQGNSAPDKSGLPSDRFSAERTGGSVSTLTIQRTQQEDSAVYLCASSLQDRRNSPLHFGNGTRLTVT.

The chain combines TRBV6-5 with TRBJ1-1; D call uncertain. Trimming removed 2 bases from V and 0 bases from J, with 10 bases in between. The CDR3 is 15 residues long. Germline lookup yields CDR1 MNHEY and CDR2 SVGAGI. The CDR3 loop is CASSYAGVMNTEAFF. CDR3 nucleotide sequence: TGTGCCAGCAGTTACGCCGGGGTCATGAACACTGAAGCTTTCTTT.

This chain links TRBV4-3 with TRBJ1-1; tentatively, D is TRBD1 (5 bases). The CDR3 extends over 15 amino acids. Trimming pared 1 base from V and 5 bases from J, leaving 14 bases between. The germline V gene encodes CDR1 LGHNA and CDR2 YSLEER. CDR3 sequence: CASSQAAVAGTEAFF. The CDR3 DNA follows: TGCGCCAGCAGCCAAGCGGCCGTGGCAGGGACTGAAGCTTTCTTT.

The chain employs TRBV4-2 and TRBJ2-7; D may be TRBD1 (5 bases). Germline CDR1 LGHNA, CDR2 YNFKEQ. V shed 1 base and J shed 3 bases, with 13 bases lying between them. This CDR3 region has 15 residues. The CDR3, as DNA: TGTGCCAGCAGCCAAGGAGAGAGGACACACTACGAGCAGTACTTC. This sequence encodes CASSQGERTHYEQYF.

This clone came up a few times. The chain carries TRBV5-1 and TRBJ2-7; tentative D call: TRBD1 (6 bases). Trimming took 1 base from V and 2 from J, leaving 10 bases between them. CDR1 SGHRS and CDR2 YFSETQ come from the germline V gene. This CDR3 region has 14 residues. This CDR3 reads CASSLWQGPYEQYF. The CDR3 nucleotides read TGCGCCAGCAGCTTGTGGCAGGGGCCCTACGAGCAGTACTTC.

The chain combines TRBV27 with TRBJ1-3; D is unresolved. Trimming removed 9 bases at V and 0 bases at J, with 12 bases between. The germline CDR1 and CDR2 sequences are MNHEY and SMNVEV (reference sequence). This CDR3 region has 14 residues. CDR3 region: CASSGRRSGNTIYF. CDR3 sequence (DNA): TGTGCCAGTAGCGGACGGCGCTCTGGAAACACCATATATTTT.

The V gene is TRBV6-1, the J gene TRBJ1-1; TRBD1 might be the D (6 bases). The CDR3 length is 13 residues. With 6 bases removed from V and 6 bases from J, the gap between germline ends came to 14 bases. Germline V gene data show CDR1 as MNHNS and CDR2 as SASEGT. CDR3 protein: CASRRQVGPEAFF. The CDR3 nucleotides read TGTGCCAGCAGGCGACAGGTGGGGCCTGAAGCTTTCTTT.

V and J are TRBV5-1 and TRBJ2-1, with 14 nucleotides matching TRBD2. Germline CDR1 is SGHRS and CDR2 is YFSETQ. V trimming: 3 bases; J trimming: 6 bases; junction bases outside the gene matches: 2. CDR3 size: 15 residues. The CDR3 here is CASSWGLAGANEQFF. In DNA, the CDR3 is TGCGCCAGCAGCTGGGGACTAGCGGGAGCCAATGAGCAGTTCTTC.

This clone has only a few counts. The chain has TRBV6-6 and TRBJ1-2; 7 bases agree with TRBD1. The V gene end was trimmed by 6 bases and the J gene end by 6 bases; junction bases not matched to a gene: 10. CDR1 is MNHNY, CDR2 SVGAGI, per germline (reference sequence). The CDR3 extends over 14 amino acids. The CDR3 is CASSTYRGEDGYTF. Here the CDR3 DNA reads TGTGCCAGCAGCACCTACAGGGGAGAGGATGGCTACACCTTC.

The chain has TRBV7-2 and TRBJ2-1; possible D gene TRBD1, 5 bases. The germline V gene has CDR1 SGHTA and CDR2 FQGNSA. The V and J ends lost 8 bases and 4 bases respectively, with 12 bases between them. This CDR3 region has 13 residues. This CDR3 reads CASRPSGYNEQFF. CDR3 DNA: TGTGCCAGCCGACCATCAGGGTACAATGAGCAGTTCTTC.

This clone was seen a few times. The DNA of the CDR3 is TGTGCCATCAGTCCGGCAGGTACCGATCCCGAGCAGTACTTC. Protein product: CAISPAGTDPEQYF. V is TRBV10-3 and J is TRBJ2-7; D gene uncertain. Trimming removed 5 bases at V and 6 bases at J, with 17 bases between. This CDR3 has 14 amino acids. CDR1 is ENHRY, CDR2 SYGVKD, per germline.

The CDR3 region has the DNA TGCGCCAGCAGCCAAGGACAGGGGGGGGCCAACGTCCTGACTTTC. Translation gives CASSQGQGGANVLTF. The chain has TRBV4-1 and TRBJ2-6; 8 nucleotides agree with TRBD1. Germline CDR1 and CDR2: MGHRA and YSYEKL. This CDR3 has 15 amino acids. V was clipped by 1 base and J by 4 bases; unmatched bases: 0.

V usage is TRBV2 and J usage is TRBJ2-5, with 10 bases lining up with TRBD2. This CDR3 region has 16 residues. J lost 5 bases, V lost 4 bases, and 10 bases had no gene match. The germline V gene has CDR1 SNHLY and CDR2 FYNNEI. The CDR3 loop reads CASSVRAGGPGETQYF. As DNA, the CDR3 is TGTGCCAGCAGTGTTCGAGCGGGAGGGCCAGGGGAGACCCAGTACTTC.

The rearrangement links TRBV27 to TRBJ2-1; 8 bases are shared with TRBD2. Germline V gene lookup returns CDR1 MNHEY and CDR2 SMNVEV (reference sequence). J lost 2 bases, V lost 8 bases, and 11 bases had no gene match. This CDR3 has 16 amino acids. This CDR3 is CASRTPLAATYNEQFF. CDR3 coding DNA: TGTGCCAGCCGAACCCCACTAGCGGCCACCTACAATGAGCAGTTCTTC.

The chain uses TRBV9 and TRBJ1-1; D is ambiguous. There are 13 residues in the CDR3. The V and J ends lost 0 bases and 4 bases respectively, with 7 bases between them. Germline V lookup: CDR1 SGDLS, CDR2 YYNGEE. The CDR3 spells CASSVAEGTEAFF. In DNA form, the CDR3 reads TGTGCCAGCAGCGTAGCTGAGGGCACTGAAGCTTTCTTT.

V is TRBV11-2 and J is TRBJ2-3, with TRBD2 as a possible D gene (7 bases). Trimming removed 6 bases at V and 7 bases at J, with 14 bases between. Germline V gene sequence: CDR1 SGHAT, CDR2 FQNNGV. The CDR3 extends over 13 amino acids. Written as DNA, the CDR3 is TGTGCCAGCAGGGAACGGGGGGCATATACGCAGTATTTT. Its protein is CASRERGAYTQYF. The full variable domain, in which reference TRBV11-2 and TRBJ2-3 provide the parts outside the CDR3, is EAGVAQSPRYKIIEKRQSVAFWCNPISGHATLYWYQQILGQGPKLLIQFQNNGVVDDSQLPKDRFSAERLKGVDSTLKIQPAKLEDSAVYLCASRERGAYTQYFGPGTRLTVL.

V gene TRBV15 combines with J gene TRBJ1-1; no definite D call. The CDR3 spans 15 residues. Germline V gene sequence: CDR1 LNHNV, CDR2 YYDKDF (reference sequence). Deletions cut 0 bases from V and 7 bases from J, with 15 bases between. CDR3 nucleotides: TGTGCCACCAGCAGAGATCGGCGGGGTACTATTGAAGCTTTCTTT. It translates to CATSRDRRGTIEAFF. Full variable domain (rest looked up from reference TRBV15 and TRBJ1-1): DAMVIQNPRYQVTQFGKPVTLSCSQTLNHNVMYWYQQKSSQAPKLLFHYYDKDFNNEADTPDNFQSRRPNTSFCFLDIRSPGLGDTAMYLCATSRDRRGTIEAFFGQGTRLTVV.

The chain carries TRBV29-1 and TRBJ1-2; D possibly corresponds to TRBD1 (5 bases). The V end lost 2 bases, the J end lost 6 bases, and 13 bases lay between the germline ends. This CDR3 comprises 13 residues. Germline V gene lookup returns CDR1 SQVTM and CDR2 ANQGSEA. The CDR3 spells CSVEPLGGNGYTF. In nucleotides, the CDR3 is TGCAGCGTTGAACCCCTCGGGGGAAATGGCTACACCTTC.

The gene calls are TRBV11-1 and TRBJ2-3; 8 bases match TRBD2. The length of the CDR3 is 16 residues. Germline V gene sequence: CDR1 SGHAT, CDR2 FQDESV (reference sequence). The junction had 10 bases not matched to a gene; V was cut back by 3 bases and J by 5 bases. This CDR3 reads CASSLAHAGGRDTQYF. CDR3 nucleotide sequence: TGTGCCAGCAGCTTGGCTCATGCGGGAGGAAGAGATACGCAGTATTTT.

This chain connects TRBV13 to TRBJ2-4, with D tentatively TRBD1 (6 bases). The length of the CDR3 is 16 residues. Germline lookup yields CDR1 PRHDT and CDR2 FYEKMQ (reference sequence). Trimming removed 7 bases at V and 1 base at J, with 17 bases between. The CDR3 reads CASTVEGQGAKNIQYF. The CDR3 coding sequence is TGTGCCAGCACCGTAGAGGGCCAGGGGGCCAAAAACATTCAGTACTTC.

The chain employs TRBV5-1 and TRBJ2-7; 10 nucleotides match TRBD2. V shed 1 base and J 7 bases; nucleotides not matched to a gene: 11. The CDR3 length is 16 residues. Germline-derived CDR1 and CDR2 are SGHRS and YFSETQ. CDR3 sequence (DNA): TGCGCCAGCAGCTTGATTGGTCTAGCGGGAGCGGGAGAGCAGTACTTC. This codes for CASSLIGLAGAGEQYF.

The chain is built from TRBV7-2 and TRBJ2-2; 7 positions agree with TRBD1. The CDR3 has 15 residues. Germline assignment: CDR1 SGHTA and CDR2 FQGNSA. Trimming cost V 8 bases and J 2 bases; bases outside gene matches: 8. The CDR3 sequence is CASAPDRANTGELFF. The CDR3 DNA sequence: TGTGCCAGCGCGCCCGACAGGGCCAACACCGGGGAGCTGTTTTTT.

The gene calls are TRBV11-3 and TRBJ2-1, with 11 bases aligning to TRBD1. Germline assignment: CDR1 SGHNT and CDR2 YENEEA. The CDR3 runs to 17 residues. The J segment lost 6 bases and the V segment lost 6 bases, leaving 13 bases of the junction unmatched. The CDR3 bases are TGTGCCAGCAGTCGGGGACAGGGGGTTGGTAGGTCCAATGAGCAGTTCTTC. Translation: CASSRGQGVGRSNEQFF.

This clone was recorded a few times. The chain carries TRBV25-1 and TRBJ2-5; 7 bases match TRBD1. Germline loops: CDR1 MGHDK, CDR2 SYGVNS. CDR3 length: 15 residues. V lost 5 bases, J lost 2 bases, and 8 bases stayed unmatched. The CDR3 protein is CASSLPGGMQETQYF. The CDR3 DNA reads as TGTGCCAGCAGTCTTCCAGGGGGAATGCAAGAGACCCAGTACTTC.

The chain recombines TRBV13 with TRBJ2-1; D ambiguous. Germline V gene sequence: CDR1 PRHDT, CDR2 FYEKMQ (reference sequence). The CDR3 spans 15 residues. Trimming took 1 base from V and 5 from J, leaving 12 bases between them. CDR3 in DNA: TGTGCCAGCAGCTTAGTCCTGACTGGAAACAATGAGCAGTTCTTC. This encodes CASSLVLTGNNEQFF.

This clone was observed once. V and J are TRBV29-1 and TRBJ1-1; TRBD1 matches at 7 bases. After removal of 7 bases from V and 5 bases from J, the junction contained 13 bases not matched to a gene. CDR1 and CDR2 from the germline V gene are SQVTM and ANQGSEA. This CDR3 has 14 amino acids. The CDR3 coding sequence is TGCAGCGCATTTTACAGGGGATCTAGGACTGAAGCTTTCTTT. This gives the protein CSAFYRGSRTEAFF.

The chain combines TRBV7-6 with TRBJ1-4; a possible D gene is TRBD1 (6 bases). CDR3 length: 15 residues. The V gene lost 2 bases and the J gene lost 5 bases, with 12 bases spanning the gap. Germline V gives CDR1 SGHVS, CDR2 FNYEAQ. Written as DNA, the CDR3 is TGTGCCAGCAGCTTACGGGCAGGGACAAATGAAAAACTGTTTTTT. This gives the protein CASSLRAGTNEKLFF.

V and J are TRBV7-8 and TRBJ2-6; TRBD2 matches at 12 bases. Germline-derived CDR1 and CDR2 are SGHVS and FQNEAQ. The CDR3 has 19 residues. The V segment lost 4 bases and the J segment 0 bases; nucleotides outside the gene matches: 7. The CDR3 sequence: CASSSGLAGASSGANVLTF. In DNA, the CDR3 is TGTGCCAGCAGCTCGGGACTAGCGGGTGCAAGCTCTGGGGCCAACGTCCTGACTTTC.